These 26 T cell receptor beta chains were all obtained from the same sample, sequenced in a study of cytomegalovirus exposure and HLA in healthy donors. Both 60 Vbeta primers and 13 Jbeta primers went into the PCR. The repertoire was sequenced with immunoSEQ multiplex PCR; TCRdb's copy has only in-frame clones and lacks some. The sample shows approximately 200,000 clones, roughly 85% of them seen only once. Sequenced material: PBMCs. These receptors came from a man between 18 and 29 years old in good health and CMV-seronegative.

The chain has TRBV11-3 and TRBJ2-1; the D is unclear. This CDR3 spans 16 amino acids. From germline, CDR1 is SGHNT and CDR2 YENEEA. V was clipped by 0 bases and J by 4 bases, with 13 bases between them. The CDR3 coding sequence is TGTGCCAGCAGCTTAGATGGGTTTTCGGGTTACAATGAGCAGTTCTTC. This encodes CASSLDGFSGYNEQFF.

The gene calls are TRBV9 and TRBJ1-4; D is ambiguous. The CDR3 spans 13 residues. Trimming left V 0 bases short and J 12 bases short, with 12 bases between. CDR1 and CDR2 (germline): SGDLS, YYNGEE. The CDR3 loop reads CASSVGRLGELFF. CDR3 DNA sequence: TGTGCCAGCAGCGTAGGTCGGCTCGGGGAACTGTTTTTT.

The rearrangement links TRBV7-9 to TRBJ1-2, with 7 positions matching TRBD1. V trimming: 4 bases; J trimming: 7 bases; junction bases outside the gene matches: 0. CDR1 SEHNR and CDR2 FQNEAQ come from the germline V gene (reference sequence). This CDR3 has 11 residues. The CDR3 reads CASSYRGGYTF. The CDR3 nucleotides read TGTGCCAGCAGCTACAGGGGTGGCTACACCTTC.

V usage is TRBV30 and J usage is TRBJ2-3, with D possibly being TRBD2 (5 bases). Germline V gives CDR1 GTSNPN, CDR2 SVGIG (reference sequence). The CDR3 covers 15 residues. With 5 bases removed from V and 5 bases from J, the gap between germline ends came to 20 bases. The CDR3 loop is CAWCPRGLGLDTQYF. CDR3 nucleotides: TGTGCCTGGTGCCCCCGGGGATTAGGTTTAGATACGCAGTATTTT. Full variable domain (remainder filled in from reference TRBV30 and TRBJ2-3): SQTIHQWPATLVQPVGSPLSLECTVEGTSNPNLYWYRQAAGRGLQLLFYSVGIGQISSEVPQNLSASRPQDRQFILSSKKLLLSDSGFYLCAWCPRGLGLDTQYFGPGTRLTVL.

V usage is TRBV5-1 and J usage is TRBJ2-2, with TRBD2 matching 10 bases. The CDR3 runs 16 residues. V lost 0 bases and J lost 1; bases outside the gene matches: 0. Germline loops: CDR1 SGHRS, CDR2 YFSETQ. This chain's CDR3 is CASSLGTSGNTGELFF. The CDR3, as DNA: TGCGCCAGCAGCTTGGGGACTAGCGGGAACACCGGGGAGCTGTTTTTT.

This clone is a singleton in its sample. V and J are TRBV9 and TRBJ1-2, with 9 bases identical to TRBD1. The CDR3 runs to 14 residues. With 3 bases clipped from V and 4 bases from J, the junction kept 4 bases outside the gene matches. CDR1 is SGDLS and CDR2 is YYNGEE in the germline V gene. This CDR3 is CASSGTGVGYGYTF. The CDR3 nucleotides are TGTGCCAGCAGCGGGACAGGGGTCGGCTATGGCTACACCTTC.

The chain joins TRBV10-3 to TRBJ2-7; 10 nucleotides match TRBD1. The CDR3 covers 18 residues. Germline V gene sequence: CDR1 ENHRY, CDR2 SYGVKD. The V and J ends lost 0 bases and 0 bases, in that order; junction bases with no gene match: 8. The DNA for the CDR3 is TGTGCCATCAGTGAGTCAGGGACAGGGGCGAAAAGCTCCTACGAGCAGTACTTC. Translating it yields CAISESGTGAKSSYEQYF.

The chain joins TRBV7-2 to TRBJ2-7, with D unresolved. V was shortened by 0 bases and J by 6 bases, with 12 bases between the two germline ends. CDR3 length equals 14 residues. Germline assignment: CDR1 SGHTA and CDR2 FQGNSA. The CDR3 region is CASSLAATHPEQYF. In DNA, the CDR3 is TGTGCCAGCAGCTTAGCGGCAACACACCCCGAGCAGTACTTC. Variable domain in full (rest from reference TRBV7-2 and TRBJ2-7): GAGVSQSPSNKVTEKGKDVELRCDPISGHTALYWYRQSLGQGLEFLIYFQGNSAPDKSGLPSDRFSAERTGGSVSTLTIQRTQQEDSAVYLCASSLAATHPEQYFGPGTRLTVT.

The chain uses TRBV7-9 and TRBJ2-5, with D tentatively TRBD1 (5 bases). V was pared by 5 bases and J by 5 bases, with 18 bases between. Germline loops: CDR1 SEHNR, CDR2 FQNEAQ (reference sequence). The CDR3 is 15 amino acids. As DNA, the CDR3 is TGTGCCAGCAGCCCCCCGACAGCCCTCCGGGAGACCCAGTACTTC. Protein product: CASSPPTALRETQYF.

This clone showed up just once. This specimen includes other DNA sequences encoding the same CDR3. CDR3 sequence (DNA): TGTGCCTGGAGTGTAAAGGGGGCGGGTACAGATACGCAGTATTTT. This gives the protein CAWSVKGAGTDTQYF. The V call is TRBV30, the J call TRBJ2-3; 7 bases align to TRBD1. This CDR3 comprises 15 residues. Germline V gene sequence: CDR1 GTSNPN, CDR2 SVGIG (reference sequence). V was pared by 0 bases and J by 3 bases, with 6 bases of the junction left unmatched.

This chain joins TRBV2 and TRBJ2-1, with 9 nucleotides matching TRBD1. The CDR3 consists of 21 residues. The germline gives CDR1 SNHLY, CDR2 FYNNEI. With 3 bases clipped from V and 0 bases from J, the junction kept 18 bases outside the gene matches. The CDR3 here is CASSDTTLGTGTPVSYNEQFF. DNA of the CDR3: TGTGCCAGCAGTGATACGACTCTCGGGACAGGGACCCCAGTCTCCTACAATGAGCAGTTCTTC.

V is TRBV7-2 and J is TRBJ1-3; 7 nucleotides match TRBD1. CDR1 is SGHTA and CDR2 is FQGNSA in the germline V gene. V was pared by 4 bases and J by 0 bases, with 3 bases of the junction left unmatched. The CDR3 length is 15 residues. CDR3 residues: CASSSGQISGNTIYF. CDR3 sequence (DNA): TGTGCCAGCAGCTCGGGACAGATCTCTGGAAACACCATATATTTT.

The CDR3 coding sequence is TGTGCCAGCTCACCCCGAGGACTCTTATCTAGCACAGATACGCAGTATTTT. Translation: CASSPRGLLSSTDTQYF. The chain couples TRBV18 to TRBJ2-3; D might be TRBD2 (5 bases). Germline V gene data show CDR1 as KGHSH and CDR2 as LQKENI. CDR3 length: 17 amino acids. V was cut by 3 bases and J by 0 bases, with 16 bases left in between.

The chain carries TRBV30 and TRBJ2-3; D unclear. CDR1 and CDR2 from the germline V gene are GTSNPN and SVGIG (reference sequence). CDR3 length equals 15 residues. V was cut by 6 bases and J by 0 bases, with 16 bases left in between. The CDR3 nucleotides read TGTGCCTGCCACGGAGATCCCTCTAGCACAGATACGCAGTATTTT. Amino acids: CACHGDPSSTDTQYF.

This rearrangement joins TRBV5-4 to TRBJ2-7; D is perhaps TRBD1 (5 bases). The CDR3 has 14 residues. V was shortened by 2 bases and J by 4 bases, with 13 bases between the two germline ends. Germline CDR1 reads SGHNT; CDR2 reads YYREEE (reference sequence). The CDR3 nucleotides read TGTGCCAGCAGCTTAGGACAAAATATTTACGAGCAGTACTTC. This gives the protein CASSLGQNIYEQYF.

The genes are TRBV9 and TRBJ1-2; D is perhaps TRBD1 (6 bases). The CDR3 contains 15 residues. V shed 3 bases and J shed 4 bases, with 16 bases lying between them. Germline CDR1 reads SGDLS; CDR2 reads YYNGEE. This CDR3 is CASSAQGQSTYGYTF. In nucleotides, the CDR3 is TGTGCCAGCAGCGCACAAGGACAGAGCACCTATGGCTACACCTTC.

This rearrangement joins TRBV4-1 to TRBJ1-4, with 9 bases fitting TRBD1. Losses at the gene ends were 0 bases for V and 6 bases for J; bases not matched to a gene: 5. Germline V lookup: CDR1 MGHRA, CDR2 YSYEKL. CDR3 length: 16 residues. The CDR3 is CASSQEAGQGHEKLFF. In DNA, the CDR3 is TGCGCCAGCAGCCAAGAGGCGGGACAGGGACATGAAAAACTGTTTTTT.

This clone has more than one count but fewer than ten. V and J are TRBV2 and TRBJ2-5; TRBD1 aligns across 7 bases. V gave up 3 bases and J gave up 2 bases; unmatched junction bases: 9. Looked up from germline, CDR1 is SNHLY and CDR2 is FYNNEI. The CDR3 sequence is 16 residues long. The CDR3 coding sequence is TGTGCCAGCAGTGAGTTCAGAAGACAGGGACAAGAGACCCAGTACTTC. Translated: CASSEFRRQGQETQYF. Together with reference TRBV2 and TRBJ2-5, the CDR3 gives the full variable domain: EPEVTQTPSHQVTQMGQEVILRCVPISNHLYFYWYRQILGQKVEFLVSFYNNEISEKSEIFDDQFSVERPDGSNFTLKIRSTKLEDSAMYFCASSEFRRQGQETQYFGPGTRLLVL.

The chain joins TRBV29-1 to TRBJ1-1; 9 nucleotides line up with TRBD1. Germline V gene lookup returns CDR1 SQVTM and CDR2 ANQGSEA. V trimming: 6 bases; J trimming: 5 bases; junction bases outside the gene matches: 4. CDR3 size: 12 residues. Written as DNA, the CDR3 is TGCAGCGTGAAGGACAGGGGAACTGAAGCTTTCTTT. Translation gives CSVKDRGTEAFF.

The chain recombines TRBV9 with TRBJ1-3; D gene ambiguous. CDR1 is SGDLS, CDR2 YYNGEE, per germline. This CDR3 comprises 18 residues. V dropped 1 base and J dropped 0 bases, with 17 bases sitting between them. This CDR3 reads CASSVSADAGSSGNTIYF. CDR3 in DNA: TGTGCCAGCAGCGTATCGGCTGATGCGGGAAGCTCTGGAAACACCATATATTTT. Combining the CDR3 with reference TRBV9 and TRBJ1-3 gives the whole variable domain DSGVTQTPKHLITATGQRVTLRCSPRSGDLSVYWYQQSLDQGLQFLIQYYNGEERAKGNILERFSAQQFPDLHSELNLSSLELGDSALYFCASSVSADAGSSGNTIYFGEGSWLTVV.

The CDR3 DNA follows: TGTGCCAGCAGCTTGATCGGTGGCTACACCTTC. This translates into CASSLIGGYTF. This chain uses TRBV5-4 with TRBJ1-2; D ambiguous. Trimming pared 1 base from V and 7 bases from J, leaving 5 bases between. In germline, CDR1 is SGHNT, CDR2 YYREEE (reference sequence). This CDR3 is 11 amino acids long.

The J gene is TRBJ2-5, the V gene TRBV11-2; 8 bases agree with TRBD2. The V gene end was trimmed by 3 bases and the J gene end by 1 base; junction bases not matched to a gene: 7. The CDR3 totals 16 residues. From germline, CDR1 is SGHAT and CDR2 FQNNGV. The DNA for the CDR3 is TGTGCCAGCAGCTTGGATAGCGGGGCCTCCCAAGAGACCCAGTACTTC. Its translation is CASSLDSGASQETQYF.

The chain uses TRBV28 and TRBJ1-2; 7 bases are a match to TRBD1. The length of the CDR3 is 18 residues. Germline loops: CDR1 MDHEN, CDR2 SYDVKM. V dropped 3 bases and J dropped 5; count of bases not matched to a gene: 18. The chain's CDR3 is CASSFRTGLVWHGYGYTF. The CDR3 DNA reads TGTGCCAGCAGTTTCCGGACAGGTTTGGTTTGGCACGGTTATGGCTACACCTTC.

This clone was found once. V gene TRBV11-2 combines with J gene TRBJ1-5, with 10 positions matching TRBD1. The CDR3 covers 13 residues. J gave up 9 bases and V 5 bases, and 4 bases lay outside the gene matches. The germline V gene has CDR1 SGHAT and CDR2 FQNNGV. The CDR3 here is CASSPGQGRPQHF. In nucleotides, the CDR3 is TGTGCCAGCAGCCCGGGACAGGGGAGGCCCCAGCATTTT.

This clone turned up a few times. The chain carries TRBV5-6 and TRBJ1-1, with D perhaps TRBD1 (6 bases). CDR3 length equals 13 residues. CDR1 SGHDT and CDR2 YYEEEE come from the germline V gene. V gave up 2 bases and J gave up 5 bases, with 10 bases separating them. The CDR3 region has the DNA TGTGCCAGCAGCTTCGGGGGGCGGACTGAAGCTTTCTTT. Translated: CASSFGGRTEAFF. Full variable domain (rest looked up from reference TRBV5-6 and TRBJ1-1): DAGVTQSPTHLIKTRGQQVTLRCSPKSGHDTVSWYQQALGQGPQFIFQYYEEEERQRGNFPDRFSGHQFPNYSSELNVNALLLGDSALYLCASSFGGRTEAFFGQGTRLTVV.

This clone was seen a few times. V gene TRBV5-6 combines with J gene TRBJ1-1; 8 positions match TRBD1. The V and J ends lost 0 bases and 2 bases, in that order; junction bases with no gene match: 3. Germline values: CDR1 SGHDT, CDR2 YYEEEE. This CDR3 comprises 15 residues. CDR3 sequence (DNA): TGTGCCAGCAGCTTGGATCAGGGGGCAAACACTGAAGCTTTCTTT. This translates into CASSLDQGANTEAFF.